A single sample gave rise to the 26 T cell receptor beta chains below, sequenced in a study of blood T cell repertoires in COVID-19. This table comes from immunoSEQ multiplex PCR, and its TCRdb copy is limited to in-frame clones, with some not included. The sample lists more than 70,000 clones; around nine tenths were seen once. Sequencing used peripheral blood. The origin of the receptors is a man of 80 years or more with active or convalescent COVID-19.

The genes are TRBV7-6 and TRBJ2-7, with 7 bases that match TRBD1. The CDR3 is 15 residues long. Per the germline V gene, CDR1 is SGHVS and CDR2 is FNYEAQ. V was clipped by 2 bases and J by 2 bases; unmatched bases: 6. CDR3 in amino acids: CASSLSQGDTYEQYF. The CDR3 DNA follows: TGTGCCAGCAGCTTAAGCCAGGGGGATACCTACGAGCAGTACTTC.

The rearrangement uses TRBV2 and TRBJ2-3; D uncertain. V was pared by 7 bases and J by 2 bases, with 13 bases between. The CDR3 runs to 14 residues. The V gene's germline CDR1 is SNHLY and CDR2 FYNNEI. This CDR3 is CASNLALDTDTQYF. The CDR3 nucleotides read TGTGCCAGCAATTTAGCATTAGACACAGATACGCAGTATTTT.

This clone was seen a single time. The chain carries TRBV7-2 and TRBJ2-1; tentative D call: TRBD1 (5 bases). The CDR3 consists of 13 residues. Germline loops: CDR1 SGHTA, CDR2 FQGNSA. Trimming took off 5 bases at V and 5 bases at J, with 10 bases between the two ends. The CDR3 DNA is TGTGCCAGCAGCCCAAGCAGGGACAATGAGCAGTTCTTC. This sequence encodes CASSPSRDNEQFF.

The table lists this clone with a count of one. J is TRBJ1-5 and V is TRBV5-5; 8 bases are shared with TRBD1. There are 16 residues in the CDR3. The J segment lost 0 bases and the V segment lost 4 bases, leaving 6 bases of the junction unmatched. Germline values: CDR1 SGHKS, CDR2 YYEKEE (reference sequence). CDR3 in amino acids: CASSRGQGGSNQPQHF. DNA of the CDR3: TGTGCCAGCAGCCGCGGACAGGGAGGTAGCAATCAGCCCCAGCATTTT.

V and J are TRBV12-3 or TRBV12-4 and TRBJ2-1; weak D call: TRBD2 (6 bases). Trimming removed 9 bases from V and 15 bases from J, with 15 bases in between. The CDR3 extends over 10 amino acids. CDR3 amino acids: CASGGYHRFF. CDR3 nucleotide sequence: TGTGCCAGTGGGGGGTACCACAGGTTCTTC.

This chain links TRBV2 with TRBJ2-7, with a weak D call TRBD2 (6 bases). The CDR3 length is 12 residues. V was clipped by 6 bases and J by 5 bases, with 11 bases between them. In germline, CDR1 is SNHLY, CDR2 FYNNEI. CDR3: CASSSGVNEQYF. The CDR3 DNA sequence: TGTGCCAGCAGCTCGGGGGTCAACGAGCAGTACTTC. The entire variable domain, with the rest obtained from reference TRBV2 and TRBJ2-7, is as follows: EPEVTQTPSHQVTQMGQEVILRCVPISNHLYFYWYRQILGQKVEFLVSFYNNEISEKSEIFDDQFSVERPDGSNFTLKIRSTKLEDSAMYFCASSSGVNEQYFGPGTRLTVT.

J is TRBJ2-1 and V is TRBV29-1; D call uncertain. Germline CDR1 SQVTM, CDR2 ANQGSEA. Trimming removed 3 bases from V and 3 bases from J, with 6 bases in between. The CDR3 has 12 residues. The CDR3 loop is CSVDPGYNEQFF. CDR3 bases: TGCAGCGTTGATCCGGGCTACAATGAGCAGTTCTTC.

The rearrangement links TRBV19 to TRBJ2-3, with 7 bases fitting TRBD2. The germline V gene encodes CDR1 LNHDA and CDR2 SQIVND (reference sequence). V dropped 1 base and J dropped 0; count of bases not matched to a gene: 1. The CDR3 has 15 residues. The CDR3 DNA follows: TGTGCCAGTAGTATAGGTAGCGGGAGCACAGATACGCAGTATTTT. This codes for CASSIGSGSTDTQYF. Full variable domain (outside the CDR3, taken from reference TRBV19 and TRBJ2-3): DGGITQSPKYLFRKEGQNVTLSCEQNLNHDAMYWYRQDPGQGLRLIYYSQIVNDFQKGDIAEGYSVSREKKESFPLTVTSAQKNPTAFYLCASSIGSGSTDTQYFGPGTRLTVL.

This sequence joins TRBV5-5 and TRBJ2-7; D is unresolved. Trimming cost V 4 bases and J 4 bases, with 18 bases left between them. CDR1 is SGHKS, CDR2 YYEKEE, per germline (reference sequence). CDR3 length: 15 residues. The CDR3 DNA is TGTGCCAGCAGCCCAACCCTCACCGAGATTTACGAGCAGTACTTC. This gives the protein CASSPTLTEIYEQYF.

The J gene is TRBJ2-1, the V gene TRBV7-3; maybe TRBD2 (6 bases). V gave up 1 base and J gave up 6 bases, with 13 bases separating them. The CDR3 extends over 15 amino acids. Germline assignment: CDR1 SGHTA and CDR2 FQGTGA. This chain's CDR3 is CASSLSRTMSNEQFF. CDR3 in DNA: TGTGCCAGCAGCTTAAGTAGGACTATGAGCAATGAGCAGTTCTTC.

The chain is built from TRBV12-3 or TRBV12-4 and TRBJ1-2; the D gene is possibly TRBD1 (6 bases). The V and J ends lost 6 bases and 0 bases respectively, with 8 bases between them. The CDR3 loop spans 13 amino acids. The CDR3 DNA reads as TGTGCCAGCAGGGACAGCACTAACTATGGCTACACCTTC. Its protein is CASRDSTNYGYTF.

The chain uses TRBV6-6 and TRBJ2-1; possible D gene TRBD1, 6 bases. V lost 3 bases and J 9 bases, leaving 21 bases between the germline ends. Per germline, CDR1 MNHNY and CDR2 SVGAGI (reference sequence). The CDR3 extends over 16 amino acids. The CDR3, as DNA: TGTGCCAGCAGTTATCCTTCCGGAACAGGGTATCGTGAGCAGTTCTTC. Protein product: CASSYPSGTGYREQFF.

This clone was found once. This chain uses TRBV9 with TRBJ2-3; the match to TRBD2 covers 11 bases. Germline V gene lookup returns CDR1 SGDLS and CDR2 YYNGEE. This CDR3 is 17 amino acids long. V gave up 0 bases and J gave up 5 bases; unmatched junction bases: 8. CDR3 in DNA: TGTGCCAGCAGCGTAGACACTAGCGGGAGAGGATTAGATACGCAGTATTTT. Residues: CASSVDTSGRGLDTQYF.

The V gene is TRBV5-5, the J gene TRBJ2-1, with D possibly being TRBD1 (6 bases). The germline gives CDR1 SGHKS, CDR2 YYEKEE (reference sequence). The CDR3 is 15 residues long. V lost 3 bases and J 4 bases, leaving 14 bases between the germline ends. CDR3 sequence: CASSSTTGIYNEQFF. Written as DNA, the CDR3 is TGTGCCAGCAGCTCTACTACAGGGATTTACAATGAGCAGTTCTTC. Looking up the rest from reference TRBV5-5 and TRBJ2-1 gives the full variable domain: DAGVTQSPTHLIKTRGQQVTLRCSPISGHKSVSWYQQVLGQGPQFIFQYYEKEERGRGNFPDRFSARQFPNYSSELNVNALLLGDSALYLCASSSTTGIYNEQFFGPGTRLTVL.

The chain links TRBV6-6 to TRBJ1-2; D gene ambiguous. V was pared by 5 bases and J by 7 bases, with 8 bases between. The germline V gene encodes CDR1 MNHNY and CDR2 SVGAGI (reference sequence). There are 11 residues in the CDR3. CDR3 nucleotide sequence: TGTGCCAGCAGTCCGCGGGGTGGCTACACCTTC. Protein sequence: CASSPRGGYTF.

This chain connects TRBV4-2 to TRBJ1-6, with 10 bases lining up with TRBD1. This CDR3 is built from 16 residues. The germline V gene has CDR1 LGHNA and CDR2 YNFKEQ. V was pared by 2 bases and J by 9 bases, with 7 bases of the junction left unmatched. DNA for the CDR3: TGTGCCAGCAGCCAACCCCGGGACAGGGGCGGTTCACCCCTCCACTTT. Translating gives CASSQPRDRGGSPLHF.

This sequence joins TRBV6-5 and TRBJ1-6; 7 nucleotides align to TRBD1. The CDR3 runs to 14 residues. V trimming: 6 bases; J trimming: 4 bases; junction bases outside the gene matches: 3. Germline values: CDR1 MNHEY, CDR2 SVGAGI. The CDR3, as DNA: TGTGCCAGCAGGGACAGGAGATATAATTCACCCCTCCACTTT. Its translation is CASRDRRYNSPLHF.

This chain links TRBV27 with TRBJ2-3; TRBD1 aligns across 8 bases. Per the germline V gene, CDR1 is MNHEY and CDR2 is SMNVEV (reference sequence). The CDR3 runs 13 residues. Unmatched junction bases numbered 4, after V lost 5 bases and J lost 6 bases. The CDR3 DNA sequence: TGTGCCAGCAGTCTCAGGGGGCCGGATACGCAGTATTTT. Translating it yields CASSLRGPDTQYF.

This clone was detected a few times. The CDR3 DNA follows: TGCAGCGTCTCAGCGGGAGGGCCCTACGAGCAGTACTTC. Amino acid sequence: CSVSAGGPYEQYF. The chain employs TRBV29-1 and TRBJ2-7; TRBD2 aligns across 10 bases. CDR3 length equals 13 residues. The germline V gene encodes CDR1 SQVTM and CDR2 ANQGSEA. The J segment lost 2 bases and the V segment lost 6 bases, leaving 4 bases of the junction unmatched.

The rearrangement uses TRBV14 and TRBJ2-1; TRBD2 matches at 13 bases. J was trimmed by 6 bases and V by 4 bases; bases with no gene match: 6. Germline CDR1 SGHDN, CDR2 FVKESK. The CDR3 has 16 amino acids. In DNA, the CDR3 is TGTGCCAGCAGCCGATTGGGGACTAGCGGGATCAATGAGCAGTTCTTC. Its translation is CASSRLGTSGINEQFF.

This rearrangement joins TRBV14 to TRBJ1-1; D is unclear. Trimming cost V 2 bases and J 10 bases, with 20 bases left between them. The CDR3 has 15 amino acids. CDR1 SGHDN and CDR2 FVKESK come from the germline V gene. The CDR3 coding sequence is TGTGCCAGCAGCCAATTCAGGTCAGGCACAGTACTAGCTTTCTTT. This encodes CASSQFRSGTVLAFF.

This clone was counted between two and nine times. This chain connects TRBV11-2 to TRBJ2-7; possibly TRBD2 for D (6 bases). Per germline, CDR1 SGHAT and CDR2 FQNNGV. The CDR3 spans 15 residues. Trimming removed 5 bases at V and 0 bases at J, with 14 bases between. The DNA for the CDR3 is TGTGCCAGCAGCCCAACCCCCGGGGGCTCCTACGAGCAGTACTTC. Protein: CASSPTPGGSYEQYF.

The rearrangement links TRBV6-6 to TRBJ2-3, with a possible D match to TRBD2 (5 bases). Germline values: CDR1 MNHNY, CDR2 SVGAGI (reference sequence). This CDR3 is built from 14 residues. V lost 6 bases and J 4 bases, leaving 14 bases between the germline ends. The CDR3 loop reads CASSGAVGADTQYF. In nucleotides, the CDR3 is TGTGCCAGCAGCGGCGCCGTCGGGGCAGATACGCAGTATTTT.

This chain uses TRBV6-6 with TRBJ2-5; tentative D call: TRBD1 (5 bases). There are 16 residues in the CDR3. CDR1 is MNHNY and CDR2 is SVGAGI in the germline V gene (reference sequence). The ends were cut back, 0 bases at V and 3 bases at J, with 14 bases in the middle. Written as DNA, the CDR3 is TGTGCCAGCAGTTACTCGGCAGGGTCGTTGAAAGAGACCCAGTACTTC. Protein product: CASSYSAGSLKETQYF.

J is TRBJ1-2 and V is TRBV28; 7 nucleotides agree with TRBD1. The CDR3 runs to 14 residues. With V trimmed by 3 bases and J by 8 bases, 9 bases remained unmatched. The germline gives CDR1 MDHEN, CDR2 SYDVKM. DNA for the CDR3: TGTGCCAGCAGTTTGACCAGACAGGGTTTCGGCTACACCTTC. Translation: CASSLTRQGFGYTF.

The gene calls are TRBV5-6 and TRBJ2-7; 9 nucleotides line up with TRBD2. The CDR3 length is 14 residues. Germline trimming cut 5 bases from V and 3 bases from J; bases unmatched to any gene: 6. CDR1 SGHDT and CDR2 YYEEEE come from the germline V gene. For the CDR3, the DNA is TGTGCCAGCAGAGCGACTAGCGGACACTACGAGCAGTACTTC. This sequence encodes CASRATSGHYEQYF.